The 10 T cell receptor beta chains below all came from one sample that was sequenced in a study of response to subunit inactivated influenza vaccine (dated by TCRdb to 2016 to 2018). The protocol used for the library was RT-PCR. The instrument given in TCRdb is Illumina HiSeq 2500. The raw public reads went through TCRdb reprocessing: fastp at Q25, MiXCR clone calling, in-frame beta chains kept. A single entry per CDR3 protein holds the most common genes and DNA from its merged rows. The sample yields some 850,000 distinct CDR3 sequences; roughly 18% were counted once. The ten largest clones capture 11% of the sample. Material: PBMCs from blood, obtained less than 6 days after vaccination. The receptors were sampled from a man between 45 and 60 years old who received an inactivated influenza vaccine. Donor details come from another sample of the same person, matched by shared clones.

CDR3 sequence reads: CSPTTGRKTQYF. As DNA, the CDR3 is TGCAGTCCCACGACAGGGAGGAAGACCCAGTACTTC. The V gene is TRBV20-1, the J gene TRBJ2-5; tentative D call: TRBD1 (7 bases). The V gene's germline CDR1 is DFQATT and CDR2 SNEGSKA (reference sequence). V lost 8 bases and J 6 bases, leaving 16 bases between the germline ends. This CDR3 comprises 12 residues.

The chain joins TRBV7-2 to TRBJ2-3, with 14 bases matching TRBD2. Trimming took 3 bases from V and 2 from J; bases not matched to a gene: 7. The germline V gene has CDR1 SGHTA and CDR2 FQGNSA. The length of the CDR3 is 18 residues. CDR3 in amino acids: CASSLRLAGGPNTDTQYF. For the CDR3, the DNA is TGTGCCAGCAGCTTGCGACTAGCGGGGGGGCCGAACACAGATACGCAGTATTTT.

This clonotype was seen a handful of times. This chain links TRBV7-2 with TRBJ2-1; D remains ambiguous. This CDR3 has 11 amino acids. The germline gives CDR1 SGHTA, CDR2 FQGNSA. V dropped 10 bases and J dropped 5 bases, with 9 bases sitting between them. CDR3 sequence reads: CATGNNNEQFF. For the CDR3, the DNA is TGTGCCACCGGCAATAACAATGAGCAGTTCTTC. Filled out from reference TRBV7-2 and TRBJ2-1, the complete variable domain reads GAGVSQSPSNKVTEKGKDVELRCDPISGHTALYWYRQSLGQGLEFLIYFQGNSAPDKSGLPSDRFSAERTGGSVSTLTIQRTQQEDSAVYLCATGNNNEQFFGPGTRLTVL.

Only a few counts were recorded for this clonotype. The gene calls are TRBV20-1 and TRBJ1-6; D possibly corresponds to TRBD1 (5 bases). This CDR3 region has 13 residues. Trimming pared 6 bases from V and 12 bases from J, leaving 18 bases between. The germline V gene encodes CDR1 DFQATT and CDR2 SNEGSKA (reference sequence). The CDR3 protein is CSARIGGVIPLHF. DNA for the CDR3: TGCAGTGCCCGGATCGGGGGGGTGATACCCCTCCACTTT.

The rearrangement uses TRBV20-1 and TRBJ1-1, with D hard to call. CDR1 and CDR2 (germline): DFQATT, SNEGSKA (reference sequence). Trimming shortened V by 0 bases and J by 3 bases, and 5 bases separated the two germline ends. CDR3 length: 12 residues. The CDR3 sequence: CSARDQDTEAFF. The CDR3 nucleotides read TGCAGTGCTAGAGATCAGGACACTGAAGCTTTCTTT.

This chain uses TRBV5-1 with TRBJ2-6; 7 bases are shared with TRBD1. The germline gives CDR1 SGHRS, CDR2 YFSETQ. The V segment lost 4 bases and the J segment 0 bases; nucleotides outside the gene matches: 4. The CDR3 length is 16 residues. CDR3 in amino acids: CASSPTGASGANVLTF. CDR3 bases: TGCGCCAGCAGCCCAACAGGGGCCTCTGGGGCCAACGTCCTGACTTTC.

The rearrangement uses TRBV18 and TRBJ2-7; weak D call: TRBD1 (6 bases). V was pared by 0 bases and J by 5 bases, with 20 bases between. The V gene's germline CDR1 is KGHSH and CDR2 LQKENI. The CDR3 loop spans 17 amino acids. The CDR3 bases are TGTGCCAGCTCACCACCCACGGTTCAGGGGTCGAGGAACGAGCAGTACTTC. Translation gives CASSPPTVQGSRNEQYF.

This clonotype was seen repeatedly, ten times or more. V gene TRBV12-3 or TRBV12-4 combines with J gene TRBJ1-1; possible D gene TRBD1, 6 bases. The CDR3 consists of 13 residues. Trimming stripped 3 bases from V and 4 bases from J, with 9 bases between. The CDR3: CASSLYRVTEAFF. CDR3 nucleotides: TGTGCCAGCAGTTTGTACAGGGTCACTGAAGCTTTCTTT.

This clonotype turned up a few times. This chain joins TRBV20-1 and TRBJ2-1; 9 bases line up with TRBD2. Germline CDR1 and CDR2: DFQATT and SNEGSKA (reference sequence). J was trimmed by 0 bases and V by 6 bases; bases with no gene match: 12. The CDR3 is 17 residues long. For the CDR3, the DNA is TGCAGTGCCGCACCCTTAGCGGGAGTGAGCTCCTACAATGAGCAGTTCTTC. Translated, it gives CSAAPLAGVSSYNEQFF.

This clonotype was recorded many times. The chain uses TRBV4-3 and TRBJ1-2; 9 bases map to TRBD1. V lost 0 bases and J lost 7; bases outside the gene matches: 12. This CDR3 has 17 residues. CDR1 LGHNA and CDR2 YSLEER come from the germline V gene. In DNA form, the CDR3 reads TGCGCCAGCAGCCAAGACTTTTCTGGGACAGGGCGAGGTGGCTACACCTTC. Its translation is CASSQDFSGTGRGGYTF.